This T cell receptor beta chain was sequenced during a study of spatial heterogeneity in lung cancer (dated by TCRdb to between 2018 and 2021). About the investigation overall: More beta-chain than alpha-chain transcripts were consistently detected, likely reflecting higher beta-chain transcript abundance. In non-small cell lung cancer, the study quantitatively compared TCR alpha and beta repertoires across several tumor regions, matched nontumor lung, and blood. Both alpha and beta chains were TCR-sequenced in samples taken at surgery, namely 220 tumor regions, approximately 63 matched nontumor lung samples and over 55 PBMC samples. In the raw uncorrected reads, each unique combination of TCR and UMI appeared on average more than ten times. The study linked features of the TCR repertoire to counts of nonsynonymous mutations, which were determined by whole-exome sequencing of tumor tissue.

This specimen's time point label, interpreted: sample taken at primary tumor resection. For TCR sequencing, whole RNA was extracted from tumor and nontumor lung tissue, or from cryopreserved PBMC samples, and no cell sorting was done. Donors were some 78 patients with early-stage, untreated non-small cell lung cancer from the lung TRACERx cohort. A patient was chosen for TCR sequencing only when enough RNA was available from at least two tumor regions. This clonotype was detected ten times or more. No cognate antigen has been identified for it. Within one base of it there is no much larger clone, and no base qualities were kept. Library generation was performed with 5' RACE. Data came from a NextSeq 500. To allow correction of PCR and sequencing errors, the TCR library protocol tagged every TCR cDNA molecule with a unique molecular identifier. In the authors' own workflow: TCR identification, UMI-based error correction and CDR3 extraction were performed with Decombinator tools. Expanded TCRs were defined as those above a frequency of 2 per 1,000, corresponding to the top 1% of the tumor frequency distribution. Rényi diversity was computed with the R vegan package after subsampling each repertoire 100 times to 5,000 TCRs. CDR3 similarity networks were built from amino acid triplet string-kernel similarity, connecting CDR3s with pairwise similarity above 0.82. The public sequencing data were trimmed at Q25 with fastp and processed into clonotypes with MiXCR by TCRdb, which kept only in-frame beta chains. Each entry is one CDR3 protein sequence, shown with its most common DNA and genes. The V and J calls come from TCRdb's annotation, not from the publication. Recorded for this sample are under 100,000 distinct CDR3 sequences; approximately 8.6% of them occurred a single time. The ten largest account for 6.9% of the sample.

Overall study outcomes, separate from this receptor: Ubiquitous expanded tumor TCRs were detected in blood more often at tumor resection than at routine follow-up. Confirming at a functional level the hypothesis that regional TCRs recognize regional mutations was considered to require additional single-cell paired TCR alpha and beta sequencing.

The CDR3 has 14 amino acids, counting the end cysteine and phenylalanine. The only DNA kept is the CDR3, 42 bases in frame from the first base. The junction shows trimming of 4 bases on V and 3 bases on J, and the gene matches do not reach 2 bases of it. CDR1 SGHNT and CDR2 YYREEE were looked up in the germline V gene (reference sequence). The sequence derives from a male donor with early-stage non-small cell lung cancer. Sequenced material: PBMCs, taken at surgery. This receptor chain uses TRBV5-4 and TRBJ2-2; TRBD1 aligns with 8 central bases. In nucleotide form, the sequence is TGTGCCAGCAGCGCGGGACAGGACACCGGGGAGCTGTTTTTT. This yields the protein CASSAGQDTGELFF. When the CDR3 is completed using the reference TRBV5-4 and TRBJ2-2 genes on either side, the full variable domain is ETGVTQSPTHLIKTRGQQVTLRCSSQSGHNTVSWYQQALGQGPQFIFQYYREEENGRGNFPPRFSGLQFPNYSSELNVNALELDDSALYLCASSAGQDTGELFFGEGSRLTVL.